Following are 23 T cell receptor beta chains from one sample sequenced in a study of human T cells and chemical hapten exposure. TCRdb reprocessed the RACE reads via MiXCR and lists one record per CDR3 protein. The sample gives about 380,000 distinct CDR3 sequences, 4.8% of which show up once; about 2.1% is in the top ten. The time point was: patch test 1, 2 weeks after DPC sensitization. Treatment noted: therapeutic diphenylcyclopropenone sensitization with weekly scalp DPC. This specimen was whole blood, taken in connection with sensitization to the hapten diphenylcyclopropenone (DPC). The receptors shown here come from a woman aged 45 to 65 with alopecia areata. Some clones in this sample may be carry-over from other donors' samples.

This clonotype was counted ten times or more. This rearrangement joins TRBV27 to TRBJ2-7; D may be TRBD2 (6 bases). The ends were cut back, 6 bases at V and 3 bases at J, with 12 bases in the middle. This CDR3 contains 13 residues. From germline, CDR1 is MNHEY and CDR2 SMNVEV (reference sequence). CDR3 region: CASRPGLIYEQYF. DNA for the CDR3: TGTGCCAGCAGGCCGGGACTGATCTACGAGCAGTACTTC.

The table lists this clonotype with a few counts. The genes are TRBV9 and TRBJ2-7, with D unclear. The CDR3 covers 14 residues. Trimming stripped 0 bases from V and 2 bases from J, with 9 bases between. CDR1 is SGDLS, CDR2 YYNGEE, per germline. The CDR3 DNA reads TGTGCCAGCAGCGTAGGGGTCCTACCCTACGAGCAGTACTTC. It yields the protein CASSVGVLPYEQYF. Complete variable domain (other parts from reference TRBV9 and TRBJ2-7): DSGVTQTPKHLITATGQRVTLRCSPRSGDLSVYWYQQSLDQGLQFLIQYYNGEERAKGNILERFSAQQFPDLHSELNLSSLELGDSALYFCASSVGVLPYEQYFGPGTRLTVT.

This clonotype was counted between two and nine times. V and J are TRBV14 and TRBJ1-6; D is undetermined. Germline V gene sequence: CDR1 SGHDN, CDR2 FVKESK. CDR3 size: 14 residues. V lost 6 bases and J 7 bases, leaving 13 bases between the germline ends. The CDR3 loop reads CASRSDGRNSPLHF. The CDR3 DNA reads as TGTGCCAGCAGATCGGACGGAAGGAATTCACCCCTCCACTTT.

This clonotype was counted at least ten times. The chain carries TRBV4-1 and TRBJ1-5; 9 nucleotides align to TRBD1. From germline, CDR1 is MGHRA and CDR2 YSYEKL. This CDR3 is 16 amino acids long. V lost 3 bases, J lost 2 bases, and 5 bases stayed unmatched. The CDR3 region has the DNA TGCGCCAGCAGCCAGGGACAGGGTAGACGCAATCAGCCCCAGCATTTT. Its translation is CASSQGQGRRNQPQHF.

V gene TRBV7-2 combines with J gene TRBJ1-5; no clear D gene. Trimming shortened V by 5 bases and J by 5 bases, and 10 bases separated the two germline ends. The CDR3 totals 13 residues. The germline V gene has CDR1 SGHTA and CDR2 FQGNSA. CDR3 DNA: TGTGCCAGCAGCGCTAGAAAGGATCAGCCCCAGCATTTT. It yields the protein CASSARKDQPQHF.

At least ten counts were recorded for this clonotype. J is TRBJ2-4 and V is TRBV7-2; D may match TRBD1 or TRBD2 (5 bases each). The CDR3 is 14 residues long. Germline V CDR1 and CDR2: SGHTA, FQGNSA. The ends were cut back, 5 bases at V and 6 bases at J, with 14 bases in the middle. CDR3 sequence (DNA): TGTGCCAGCAGCCTGGGACCAGCACGAAACATTCAGTACTTC. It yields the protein CASSLGPARNIQYF.

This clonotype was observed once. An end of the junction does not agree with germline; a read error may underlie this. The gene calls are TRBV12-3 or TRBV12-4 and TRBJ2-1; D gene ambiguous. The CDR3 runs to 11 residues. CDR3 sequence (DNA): TGTGCCAGCAGTCCGAATAATGTGCAGTTCTTC. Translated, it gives CASSPNNVQFF.

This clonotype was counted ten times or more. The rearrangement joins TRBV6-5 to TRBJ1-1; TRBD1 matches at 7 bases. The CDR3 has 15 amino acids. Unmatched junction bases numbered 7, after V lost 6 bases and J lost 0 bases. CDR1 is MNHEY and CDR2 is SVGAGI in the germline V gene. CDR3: CASREAGGMNTEAFF. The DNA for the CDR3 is TGTGCCAGCAGAGAGGCAGGGGGTATGAACACTGAAGCTTTCTTT.

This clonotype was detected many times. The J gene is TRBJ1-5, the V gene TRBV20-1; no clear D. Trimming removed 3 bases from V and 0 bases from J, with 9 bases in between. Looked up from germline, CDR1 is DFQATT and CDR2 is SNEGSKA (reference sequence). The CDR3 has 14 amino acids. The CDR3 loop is CSASYVNSNQPQHF. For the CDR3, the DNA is TGCAGTGCTAGTTATGTAAATAGCAATCAGCCCCAGCATTTT.

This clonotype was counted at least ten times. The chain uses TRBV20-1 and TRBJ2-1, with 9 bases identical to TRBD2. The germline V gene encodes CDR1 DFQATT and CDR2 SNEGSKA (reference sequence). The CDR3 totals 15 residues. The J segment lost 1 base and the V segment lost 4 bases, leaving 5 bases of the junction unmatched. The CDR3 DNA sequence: TGCAGTGCTAAAAGGCGGGGGGGTTCCTACAATGAGCAGTTCTTC. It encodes CSAKRRGGSYNEQFF.

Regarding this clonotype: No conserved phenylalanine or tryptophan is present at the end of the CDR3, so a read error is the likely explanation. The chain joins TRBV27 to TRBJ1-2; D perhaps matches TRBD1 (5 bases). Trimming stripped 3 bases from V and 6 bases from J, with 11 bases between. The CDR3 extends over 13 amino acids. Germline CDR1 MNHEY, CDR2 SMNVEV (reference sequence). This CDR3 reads CASSLTASHGYTL. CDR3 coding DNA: TGTGCCAGCAGTTTGACAGCTAGTCATGGCTACACCCTC.

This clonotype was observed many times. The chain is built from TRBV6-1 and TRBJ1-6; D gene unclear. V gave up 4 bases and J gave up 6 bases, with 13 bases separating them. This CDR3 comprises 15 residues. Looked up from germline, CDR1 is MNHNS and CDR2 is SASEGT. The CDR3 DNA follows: TGTGCCAGCAGTGTAGCCCGTCAATTTAATTCACCCCTCCACTTT. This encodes CASSVARQFNSPLHF.

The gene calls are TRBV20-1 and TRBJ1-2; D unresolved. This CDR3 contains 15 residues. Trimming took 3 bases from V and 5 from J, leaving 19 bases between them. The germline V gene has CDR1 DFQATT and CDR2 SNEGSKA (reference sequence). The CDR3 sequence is CSARSPAGRTYGYTF. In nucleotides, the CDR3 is TGCAGTGCTAGGTCTCCTGCCGGACGGACGTATGGCTACACCTTC.

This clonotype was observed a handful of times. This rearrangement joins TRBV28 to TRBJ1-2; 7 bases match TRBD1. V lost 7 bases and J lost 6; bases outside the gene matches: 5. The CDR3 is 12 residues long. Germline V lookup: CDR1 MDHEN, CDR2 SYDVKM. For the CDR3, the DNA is TGTGCCAGCACCCAGGGGGGGCATGGCTACACCTTC. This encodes CASTQGGHGYTF.

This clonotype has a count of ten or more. DNA of the CDR3: TGTGCCAGCAGCATCAACTACGAGCAGTACTTC. This gives the protein CASSINYEQYF. The chain couples TRBV7-2 to TRBJ2-7; D gene unclear. This CDR3 has 11 amino acids. Deletions cut 5 bases from V and 3 bases from J, with 5 bases between. The germline V gene has CDR1 SGHTA and CDR2 FQGNSA.

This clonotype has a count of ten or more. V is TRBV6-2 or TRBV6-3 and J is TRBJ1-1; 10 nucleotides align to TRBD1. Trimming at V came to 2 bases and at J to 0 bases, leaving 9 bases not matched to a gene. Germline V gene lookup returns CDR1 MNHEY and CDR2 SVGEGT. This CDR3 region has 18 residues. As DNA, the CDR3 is TGTGCCAGCAGTTACACCAGGGACAGGGGATGGATGAACACTGAAGCTTTCTTT. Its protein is CASSYTRDRGWMNTEAFF.

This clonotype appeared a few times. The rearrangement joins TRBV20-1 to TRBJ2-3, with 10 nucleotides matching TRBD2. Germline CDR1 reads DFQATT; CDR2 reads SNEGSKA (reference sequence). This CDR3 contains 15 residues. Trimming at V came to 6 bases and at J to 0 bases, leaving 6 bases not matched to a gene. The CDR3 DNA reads TGCAGTGCCCCGCTAGCGGGGGCTAGCACAGATACGCAGTATTTT. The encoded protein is CSAPLAGASTDTQYF.

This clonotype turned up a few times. CDR3 in amino acids: CASSPRDSAWYNEQFF. The CDR3 DNA is TGTGCCAGCAGCCCCAGGGACAGCGCGTGGTACAATGAGCAGTTCTTC. The genes are TRBV7-9 and TRBJ2-1; TRBD1 aligns across 7 bases. Germline V lookup: CDR1 SEHNR, CDR2 FQNEAQ (reference sequence). Unmatched junction bases numbered 11, after V lost 5 bases and J lost 4 bases. The CDR3 has 16 residues.

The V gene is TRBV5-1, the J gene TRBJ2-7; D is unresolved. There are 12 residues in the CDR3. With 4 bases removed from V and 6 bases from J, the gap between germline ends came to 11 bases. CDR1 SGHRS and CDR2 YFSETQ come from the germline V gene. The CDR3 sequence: CASSPDVAEQYF. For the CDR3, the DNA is TGCGCCAGCAGCCCGGACGTAGCCGAGCAGTACTTC.

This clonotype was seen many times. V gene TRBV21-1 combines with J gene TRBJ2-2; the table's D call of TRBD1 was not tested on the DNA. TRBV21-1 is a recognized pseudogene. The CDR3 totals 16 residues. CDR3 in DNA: TGTGCCAGCAGCAAAAGGGATGGGGCCGACACCGGGGAGCTGTTTTTT. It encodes CASSKRDGADTGELFF.

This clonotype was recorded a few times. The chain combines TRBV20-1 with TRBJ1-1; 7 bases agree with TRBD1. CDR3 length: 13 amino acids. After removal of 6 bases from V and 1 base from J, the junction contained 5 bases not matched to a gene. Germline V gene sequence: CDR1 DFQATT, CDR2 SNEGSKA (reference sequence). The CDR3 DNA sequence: TGCAGTGCGTGGACAGGAGAGAACACTGAAGCTTTCTTT. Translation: CSAWTGENTEAFF.

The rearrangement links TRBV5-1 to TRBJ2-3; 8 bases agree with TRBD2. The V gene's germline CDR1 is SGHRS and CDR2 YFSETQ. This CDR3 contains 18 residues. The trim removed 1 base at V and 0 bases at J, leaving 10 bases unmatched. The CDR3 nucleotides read TGCGCCAGCAGCTTGAACGGATACCGGGGGGGAAGCACAGATACGCAGTATTTT. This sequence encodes CASSLNGYRGGSTDTQYF.

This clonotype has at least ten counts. CDR3 amino acids: CASSAGQGGETQYF. CDR3 DNA: TGCGCCAGCAGCGCCGGACAGGGCGGGGAGACCCAGTACTTC. This chain joins TRBV5-1 and TRBJ2-5; TRBD1 matches at 8 bases. The V and J ends lost 4 bases and 5 bases, in that order; junction bases with no gene match: 7. Germline V lookup: CDR1 SGHRS, CDR2 YFSETQ. The CDR3 contains 14 residues.